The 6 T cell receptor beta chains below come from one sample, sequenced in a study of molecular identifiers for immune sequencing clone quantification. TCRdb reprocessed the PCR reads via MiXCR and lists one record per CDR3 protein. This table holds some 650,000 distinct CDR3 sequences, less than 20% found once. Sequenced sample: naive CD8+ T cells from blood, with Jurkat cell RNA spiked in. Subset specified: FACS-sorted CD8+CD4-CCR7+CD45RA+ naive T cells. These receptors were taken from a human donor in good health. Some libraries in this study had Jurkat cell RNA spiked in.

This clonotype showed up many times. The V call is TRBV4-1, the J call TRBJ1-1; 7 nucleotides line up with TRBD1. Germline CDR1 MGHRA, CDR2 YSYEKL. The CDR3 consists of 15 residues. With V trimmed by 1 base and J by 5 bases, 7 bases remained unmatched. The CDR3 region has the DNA TGCGCCAGCAGCCAAGGCCCCCAGGGGGGAACTGAAGCTTTCTTT. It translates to CASSQGPQGGTEAFF.

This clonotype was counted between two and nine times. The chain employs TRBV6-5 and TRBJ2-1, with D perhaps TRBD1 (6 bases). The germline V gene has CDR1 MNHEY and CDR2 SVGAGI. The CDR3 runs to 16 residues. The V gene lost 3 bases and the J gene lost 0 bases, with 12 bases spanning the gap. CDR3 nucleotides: TGTGCCAGCAGTTATACTGGACAGCGCTCCTACAATGAGCAGTTCTTC. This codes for CASSYTGQRSYNEQFF.

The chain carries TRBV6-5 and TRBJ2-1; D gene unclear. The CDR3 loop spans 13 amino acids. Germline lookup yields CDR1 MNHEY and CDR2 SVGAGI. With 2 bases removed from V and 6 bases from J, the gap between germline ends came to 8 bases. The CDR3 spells CASSYDLLNEQFF. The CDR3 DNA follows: TGTGCCAGCAGTTACGACCTCCTCAATGAGCAGTTCTTC.

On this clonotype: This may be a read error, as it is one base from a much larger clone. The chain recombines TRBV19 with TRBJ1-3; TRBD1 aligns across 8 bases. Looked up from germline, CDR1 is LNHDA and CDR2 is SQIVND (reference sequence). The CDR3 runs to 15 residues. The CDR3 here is CASSWTGLSGNTICF. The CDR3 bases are TGTGCCAGTAGTTGGACAGGGCTCTCTGGAAACACCATATGTTTT.

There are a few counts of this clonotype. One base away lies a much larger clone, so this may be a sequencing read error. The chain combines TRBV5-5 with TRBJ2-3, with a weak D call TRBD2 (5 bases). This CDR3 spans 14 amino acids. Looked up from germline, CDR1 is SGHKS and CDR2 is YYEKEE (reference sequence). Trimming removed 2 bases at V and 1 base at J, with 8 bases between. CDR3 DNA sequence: TGTGCCAGCAGCTTATTTAGCGGCACAGATACGCAGTATTTT. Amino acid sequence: CASSLFSGTDTQYF.

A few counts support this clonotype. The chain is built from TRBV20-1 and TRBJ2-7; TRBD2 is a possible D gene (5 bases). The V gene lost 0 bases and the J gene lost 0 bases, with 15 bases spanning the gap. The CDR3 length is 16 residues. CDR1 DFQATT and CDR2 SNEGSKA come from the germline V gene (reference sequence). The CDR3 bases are TGCAGTGCTAGAGATCCTTTTAAGAGGGTCTCCTACGAGCAGTACTTC. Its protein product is CSARDPFKRVSYEQYF.